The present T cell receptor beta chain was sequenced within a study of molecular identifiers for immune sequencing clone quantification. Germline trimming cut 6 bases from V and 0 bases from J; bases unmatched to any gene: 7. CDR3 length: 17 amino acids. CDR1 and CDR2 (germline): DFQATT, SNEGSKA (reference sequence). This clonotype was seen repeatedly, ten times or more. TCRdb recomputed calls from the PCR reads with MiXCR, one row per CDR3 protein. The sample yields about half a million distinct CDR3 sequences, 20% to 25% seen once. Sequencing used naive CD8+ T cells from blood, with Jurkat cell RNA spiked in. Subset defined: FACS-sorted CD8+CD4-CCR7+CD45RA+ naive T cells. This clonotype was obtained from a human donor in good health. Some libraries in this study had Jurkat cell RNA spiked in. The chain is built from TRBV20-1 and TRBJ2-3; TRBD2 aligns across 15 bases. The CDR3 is CSAPGLAGGLSTDTQYF. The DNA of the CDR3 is TGCAGTGCCCCGGGACTAGCGGGAGGCTTAAGCACAGATACGCAGTATTTT.